This TCR beta chain was observed in a study of shared clonotypes between healthy human individuals. Turning to the study itself: A donor's plate count was three for CD4 naive and three for CD4 memory; CD8 naive had two and CD8 memory one.

Measured with immunoSEQ multiplex PCR; TCRdb has only the in-frame clones, and not every one. The sample records approximately 2.1 million clones, approximately 95% being singletons. Study-wide findings and caveats: Clonotype sharing across several donors was observed for 5% to 6.5% of naive CD4 clonotypes.

The length of the CDR3 is 13 residues. V lost 4 bases to trimming and J lost 6 bases, with 16 bases between them. Germline CDR1 reads SQVTM; CDR2 reads ANQGSEA. This clone was recorded once. Its antigen is currently unknown. Sequencing was done on a sample of naive CD4+ T cells from PBMCs. Subset reported: CD45RA+ positively selected. This chain joins TRBV29-1 and TRBJ2-7; D not resolved. This TCR came from a man aged 18 to 35 in good health. Some clones in this sample may be carry-over from other donors' samples. The CDR3 loop reads CSVASGRTREQYF. Written as DNA, the CDR3 is TGCAGCGTTGCCTCCGGCCGCACCCGCGAGCAGTACTTC.